Following are 15 T cell receptor beta chains from one sample sequenced in a study of shared clonotypes between healthy human individuals. Profiling relied on immunoSEQ multiplex PCR, and the TCRdb table lists in-frame clones only, not all of them. The table has 2 million to 2.5 million clones, approximately 90% seen once. The sample was naive CD4+ T cells from PBMCs. Subset indicated: CD45RA+ positively selected. These receptors all stem from a man aged 18 to 30 in good health. Some clones in this sample may be carry-over from other donors' samples.

The rearrangement joins TRBV5-1 to TRBJ1-2; D not resolved. The CDR3 loop spans 14 amino acids. Germline loops: CDR1 SGHRS, CDR2 YFSETQ. V gave up 2 bases and J gave up 7 bases, with 15 bases separating them. The CDR3 DNA reads as TGCGCCAGCAGCTTCTTTGGTGAGACCTCTGGCTACACCTTC. This sequence encodes CASSFFGETSGYTF.

The rearrangement links TRBV25-1 to TRBJ2-3, with D possibly TRBD1 on 6 matching bases. Trimming left V 5 bases short and J 2 bases short, with 11 bases between. Germline V gene data show CDR1 as MGHDK and CDR2 as SYGVNS. This CDR3 has 14 residues. In DNA form, the CDR3 reads TGTGCCAGCAGTCTCGGACAGAACACAGATACGCAGTATTTT. It specifies CASSLGQNTDTQYF. Together with reference TRBV25-1 and TRBJ2-3, the CDR3 gives the full variable domain: EADIYQTPRYLVIGTGKKITLECSQTMGHDKMYWYQQDPGMELHLIHYSYGVNSTEKGDLSSESTVSRIRTEHFPLTLESARPSHTSQYLCASSLGQNTDTQYFGPGTRLTVL.

The chain is built from TRBV2 and TRBJ2-7; the match to TRBD1 covers 7 bases. The CDR3 runs 13 residues. Looked up from germline, CDR1 is SNHLY and CDR2 is FYNNEI. J lost 0 bases, V lost 7 bases, and 3 bases had no gene match. The CDR3 protein is CASTGQASYEQYF. CDR3 in DNA: TGTGCCAGCACAGGACAGGCCTCCTACGAGCAGTACTTC.

The gene calls are TRBV5-6 and TRBJ1-1, with D uncertain. The CDR3 has 14 residues. Germline V gene data show CDR1 as SGHDT and CDR2 as YYEEEE. Trimming removed 0 bases from V and 2 bases from J, with 8 bases in between. CDR3 loop: CASSLAHPNTEAFF. The CDR3 nucleotides read TGTGCCAGCAGCTTGGCACACCCAAACACTGAAGCTTTCTTT.

The J gene is TRBJ2-4, the V gene TRBV6-6, with 8 bases that match TRBD2. Trimming removed 6 bases from V and 8 bases from J; junction bases left unmatched: 6. The CDR3 totals 13 residues. CDR1 and CDR2 (germline): MNHNY, SVGAGI (reference sequence). The CDR3 here is CASRGTGGHIQYF. The CDR3 nucleotides read TGTGCCAGCAGGGGGACGGGGGGGCACATTCAGTACTTC.

In its sample, this clone was seen a few times. The chain recombines TRBV20-1 with TRBJ1-1; maybe TRBD1 (5 bases). Trimming left V 3 bases short and J 6 bases short, with 8 bases between. The CDR3 is 11 residues long. The germline V gene encodes CDR1 DFQATT and CDR2 SNEGSKA (reference sequence). CDR3 sequence reads: CSARGRAEAFF. CDR3 DNA sequence: TGCAGTGCTAGGGGCAGGGCTGAAGCTTTCTTT.

The V and J genes are TRBV30 and TRBJ2-3; TRBD2 aligns across 11 bases. CDR1 is GTSNPN, CDR2 SVGIG, per germline (reference sequence). V was clipped by 4 bases and J by 6 bases; unmatched bases: 15. The CDR3 contains 17 residues. The CDR3 region is CAWTSTSGRLGQDTQYF. The DNA of the CDR3 is TGTGCCTGGACGAGTACTAGCGGGAGATTGGGCCAGGATACGCAGTATTTT. The full variable domain, rest sourced from reference TRBV30 and TRBJ2-3, is SQTIHQWPATLVQPVGSPLSLECTVEGTSNPNLYWYRQAAGRGLQLLFYSVGIGQISSEVPQNLSASRPQDRQFILSSKKLLLSDSGFYLCAWTSTSGRLGQDTQYFGPGTRLTVL.

The V and J genes are TRBV7-2 and TRBJ2-2, with a weak D call TRBD2 (5 bases). V lost 1 base to trimming and J lost 6 bases, with 15 bases between them. Germline V gives CDR1 SGHTA, CDR2 FQGNSA. This CDR3 is 16 amino acids long. CDR3 loop: CASSLEPGRSAGELFF. The CDR3 nucleotides read TGTGCCAGCAGCTTAGAGCCGGGAAGGTCAGCCGGGGAGCTGTTTTTT.

This sequence joins TRBV15 and TRBJ1-1; D remains ambiguous. There are 14 residues in the CDR3. CDR1 and CDR2 (germline): LNHNV, YYDKDF (reference sequence). V lost 1 base and J 4 bases, leaving 10 bases between the germline ends. The CDR3 DNA is TGTGCCACCAGCAGAGCGTTGTGGGGCACTGAAGCTTTCTTT. Amino acids: CATSRALWGTEAFF.

CDR3 DNA: TGCAGCGTTACCCCGGGCCTTCACACAGATACGCAGTATTTT. It yields the protein CSVTPGLHTDTQYF. The genes are TRBV29-1 and TRBJ2-3; D is ambiguous. The V and J ends lost 5 bases and 2 bases respectively, with 14 bases between them. The CDR3 is 14 amino acids. Per the germline V gene, CDR1 is SQVTM and CDR2 is ANQGSEA.

This rearrangement joins TRBV10-3 to TRBJ1-1; D is unclear. The CDR3 has 16 amino acids. V dropped 7 bases and J dropped 5 bases, with 23 bases sitting between them. CDR1 and CDR2 from the germline V gene are ENHRY and SYGVKD. The CDR3 loop is CAITYSPQRVRTEAFF. The CDR3 bases are TGTGCCATCACCTACAGCCCACAGCGGGTAAGGACTGAAGCTTTCTTT.

Points on this clone: Distinct nucleotide sequences in the sample also encode this CDR3. The CDR3 spells CAWSGPYEQYF. The CDR3, as DNA: TGTGCCTGGAGTGGACCCTACGAGCAGTACTTC. The chain uses TRBV30 and TRBJ2-7; no definite D call. V was shortened by 1 base and J by 2 bases, with 3 bases between the two germline ends. The length of the CDR3 is 11 residues. CDR1 is GTSNPN, CDR2 SVGIG, per germline (reference sequence).

This chain links TRBV5-1 with TRBJ2-7; 9 bases are shared with TRBD1. The V and J ends lost 1 base and 3 bases, in that order; junction bases with no gene match: 14. There are 18 residues in the CDR3. Germline CDR1 reads SGHRS; CDR2 reads YFSETQ. CDR3 nucleotides: TGCGCCAGCAGCTTGACAGGGGGCTCTCTTATCGAACTCTACGAGCAGTACTTC. Protein product: CASSLTGGSLIELYEQYF.

A note on this clone: The identical CDR3 is also encoded by other nucleotide sequences in the sample. This rearrangement joins TRBV28 to TRBJ2-7, with 8 bases aligning to TRBD2. The length of the CDR3 is 14 residues. V lost 4 bases, J lost 3 bases, and 5 bases stayed unmatched. Per germline, CDR1 MDHEN and CDR2 SYDVKM. The CDR3 reads CASSWTGGGYEQYF. Written as DNA, the CDR3 is TGTGCCAGCAGTTGGACCGGGGGGGGCTACGAGCAGTACTTC.

The V call is TRBV25-1, the J call TRBJ2-2; TRBD2 matches 8 bases. Germline loops: CDR1 MGHDK, CDR2 SYGVNS. There are 15 residues in the CDR3. V trimming: 3 bases; J trimming: 6 bases; junction bases outside the gene matches: 6. CDR3 amino acids: CASSDAGRAPGELFF. The DNA for the CDR3 is TGTGCCAGCAGTGATGCCGGGAGGGCCCCCGGGGAGCTGTTTTTT.